These 5 T cell receptor beta chains came from one sample sequenced in a study of blood T cell repertoires in COVID-19. Assay used: immunoSEQ multiplex PCR; TCRdb lists only in-frame clones, some missing. The sample includes about 56,000 clones, about 91% of them seen just once. The sample consisted of peripheral blood. These receptors came from a woman aged 55-69 years with COVID-19, enrolled during active disease.

This rearrangement joins TRBV2 to TRBJ2-4, with TRBD2 matching 9 bases. In germline, CDR1 is SNHLY, CDR2 FYNNEI. The CDR3 has 19 amino acids. The ends lost 6 bases at V and 1 base at J; junction bases unmatched: 16. CDR3 protein: CASREGVTSGRSAKNIQYF. DNA of the CDR3: TGTGCCAGCAGGGAGGGGGTCACTAGCGGGCGTTCTGCCAAAAACATTCAGTACTTC.

As DNA, the CDR3 is TGTGCCAGCAGTTCGGACAGGCCACAAGGATATCAGCCCCAGCATTTT. It specifies CASSSDRPQGYQPQHF. The chain has TRBV2 and TRBJ1-5; 7 bases line up with TRBD1. The germline CDR1 and CDR2 sequences are SNHLY and FYNNEI. V shed 5 bases, J shed 5 bases, and the junction held 12 bases outside the gene matches. CDR3 length: 16 amino acids.

This chain connects TRBV6-5 to TRBJ1-2; D unclear. Germline V gives CDR1 MNHEY, CDR2 SVGAGI. The CDR3 extends over 15 amino acids. Trimming removed 0 bases from V and 7 bases from J, with 15 bases in between. The CDR3: CASSYSYTPEGGYTF. CDR3 bases: TGTGCCAGCAGTTACTCGTACACCCCTGAGGGTGGCTACACCTTC.

The CDR3 loop is CASSSTRTSGGQTQYF. DNA of the CDR3: TGTGCCAGCAGCTCGACCCGGACTAGCGGGGGGCAGACCCAGTACTTC. The chain combines TRBV7-9 with TRBJ2-5; the match to TRBD2 covers 14 bases. Germline V gene sequence: CDR1 SEHNR, CDR2 FQNEAQ (reference sequence). J lost 6 bases, V lost 4 bases, and 7 bases had no gene match. The CDR3 spans 16 residues.

V and J are TRBV7-9 and TRBJ1-1, with D unresolved. The germline V and J ends were trimmed by 2 bases and 11 bases, with 9 bases remaining between them. This CDR3 is 11 amino acids long. Germline assignment: CDR1 SEHNR and CDR2 FQNEAQ (reference sequence). For the CDR3, the DNA is TGTGCCAGCAGCTTATTAGAACGCGCTTTCTTT. Its protein is CASSLLERAFF.